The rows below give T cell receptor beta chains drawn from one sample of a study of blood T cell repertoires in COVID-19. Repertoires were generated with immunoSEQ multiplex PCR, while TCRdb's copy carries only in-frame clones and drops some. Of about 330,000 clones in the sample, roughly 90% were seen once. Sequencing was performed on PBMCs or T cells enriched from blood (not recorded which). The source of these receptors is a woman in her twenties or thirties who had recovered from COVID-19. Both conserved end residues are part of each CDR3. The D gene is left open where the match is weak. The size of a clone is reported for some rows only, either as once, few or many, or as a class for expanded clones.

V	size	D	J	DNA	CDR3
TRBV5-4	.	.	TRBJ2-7	TGTGCCAGCAGCTTAAGGTGGGGAGAGTCCTACGAGCAGTACTTC	CASSLRWGESYEQYF
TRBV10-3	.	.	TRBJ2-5	TGTGCCATCAGTGAGTTGGAGAGCCAAGAGACCCAGTACTTC	CAISELESQETQYF
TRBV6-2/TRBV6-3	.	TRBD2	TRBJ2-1	TGTGCCAGCAGCCGTGGACTAGCGGGATTCAGCGAGCAGTTCTTC	CASSRGLAGFSEQFF
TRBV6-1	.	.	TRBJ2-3	TGCGCCAGCAGTGCCAGGTCTGGGGGACTGGGTGTGGATACGCAGTATTTT	CASSARSGGLGVDTQYF
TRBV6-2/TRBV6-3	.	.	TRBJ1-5	TGTGCCAGCAGCCCCACTTGGAGCTCTAGCAATCAGCCCCAGCATTTT	CASSPTWSSSNQPQHF
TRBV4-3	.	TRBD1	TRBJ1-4	TGCGCCAGCAGCCAGCTTCAGGGGGCTGGGGAAAAACTGTTTTTT	CASSQLQGAGEKLFF
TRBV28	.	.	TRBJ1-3	TGTGCCAGCACCGCCAGGACTCCTAACTCTGGAAACACCATATATTTT	CASTARTPNSGNTIYF
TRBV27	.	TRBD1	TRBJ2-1	TGTGCCAGCAGTGAGAACCGGGACAGACCCCCGGGTGAGCAGTTCTTC	CASSENRDRPPGEQFF
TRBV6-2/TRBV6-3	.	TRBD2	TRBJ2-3	TGTGCCAGCAGTTACAAAAGCGGGAGGCCCGGGTGGACAGATACGCAGTATTTT	CASSYKSGRPGWTDTQYF
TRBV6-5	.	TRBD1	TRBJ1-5	TGTGCCAGCAGTCGGGACAGGCGATATCAGCCCCAGCATTTT	CASSRDRRYQPQHF
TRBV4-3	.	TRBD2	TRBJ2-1	TGCGCCAGCAGCCCCACCGGACTAGCGGGAGAGCAGTTCTTC	CASSPTGLAGEQFF
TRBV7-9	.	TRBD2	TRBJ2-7	TGTGCCAGCAGCTTCGAGACTAGCGGGAGGACCCCCTCCTTC	CASSFETSGRTPSF
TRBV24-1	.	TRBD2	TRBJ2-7	TGTGCCACCAGTGCCAGCGGGACCAATTCCCACTACGAGCAGTACTTC	CATSASGTNSHYEQYF
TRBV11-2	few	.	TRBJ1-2	TGTGCCAGCAGCTTAGGGCCTCAGGGCTATGGCTACACCTTC	CASSLGPQGYGYTF
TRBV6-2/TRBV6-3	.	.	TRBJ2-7	TGTGCCAGCAGTCCCTCCCCGTGGAGCGAGCAGTACTTC	CASSPSPWSEQYF
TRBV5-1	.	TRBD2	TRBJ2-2	TGCGCCAGCAGCTTGTCCCTAGCGGGGGGCACCGGGGAGCTGTTTTTT	CASSLSLAGGTGELFF
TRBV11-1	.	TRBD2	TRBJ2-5	TGTGCCAGCAGCCCAGCGGGGGAGCAAGAGACCCAGTACTTC	CASSPAGEQETQYF
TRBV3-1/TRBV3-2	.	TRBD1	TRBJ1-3	TGTGCCAGCAGCTCGGGACAGGGGGCGCTCGGAAACACCATATATTTT	CASSSGQGALGNTIYF
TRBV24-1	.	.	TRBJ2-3	TGTGCCACCAGTGATAGCGGTACGCAGTATTTT	CATSDSGTQYF
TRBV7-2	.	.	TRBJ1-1	TGTGCCAGCAGCGTAAGGGGGTTCGGCACTGAAGCTTTCTTT	CASSVRGFGTEAFF
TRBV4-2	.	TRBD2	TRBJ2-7	TGTGCCAGCAGCGCCCGGGGGGGAGGGCCCAATGAAGAGCAGTACTTC	CASSARGGGPNEEQYF
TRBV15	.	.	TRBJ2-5	TGTGCCACCAGCAATCTTCCAGGGGAGACCCAGTACTTC	CATSNLPGETQYF
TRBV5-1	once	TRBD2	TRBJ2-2	TGCGCCAGCAGCTTGGCGGGGGGAGCGGACACCGGGGAGCTGTTTTTT	CASSLAGGADTGELFF
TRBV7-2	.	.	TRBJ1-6	TGTGCCAGCAGCTTAGGGGGCTCACCCCTCCACTTT	CASSLGGSPLHF
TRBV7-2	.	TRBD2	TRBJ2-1	TGTGCCAGCAGCCCAGGGGCGGGGGGCAATGAGCAGTTCTTC	CASSPGAGGNEQFF